The T cell receptor (beta chain) under discussion was sequenced for a study of control samples from healthy donors and cancer patients. Some clones are missing from TCRdb's copy, which holds only in-frame ones; the method was immunoSEQ multiplex PCR. The repertoire holds around 93,000 clones, with around 90% as singletons. Germline lookup yields CDR1 SEHNR and CDR2 FQNEAQ (reference sequence). This CDR3 contains 14 residues. The V end was cut by 1 base, the J end by 1 base, with 5 bases between. The sequencing input was blood. The receptor was isolated from a human donor in good health. The donor label of this sample is uncertain. This rearrangement joins TRBV7-9 to TRBJ2-1; D unclear. In nucleotides, the CDR3 is TGTGCCAGCAGCTTAGATAGGTCCTACAATGAGCAGTTCTTC. This sequence encodes CASSLDRSYNEQFF.